The TCR beta chain under discussion was sequenced for a study of preoperative IRX-2 immunotherapy in early breast cancer. The repertoire was sequenced with immunoSEQ multiplex PCR; TCRdb's copy has only in-frame clones and lacks some. The sample includes fewer than 30,000 clones, 90% of them seen just once. The CDR3 contains 13 residues. V was shortened by 3 bases and J by 6 bases, with 11 bases between the two germline ends. From germline, CDR1 is GTSNPN and CDR2 SVGIG (reference sequence). Treatment denoted: preoperative locoregional IRX-2 cytokine immunotherapy. Patients received preoperative, locoregional IRX-2 cytokine immunotherapy in a phase Ib study.

This clonotype was obtained from a human donor with breast cancer. The chain has TRBV30 and TRBJ2-2; the D gene is possibly TRBD1 (5 bases). Collection of the sample occurred from a patient treated with IRX-2 immunotherapy. CDR3 sequence (DNA): TGTGCCTGGAGAATCAAGGGGCCCGGGGAGCTGTTTTTT. Its protein is CAWRIKGPGELFF.